One sample yielded the 26 T cell receptor beta chains listed below, sequenced in a study of blood T cells in healthy people across ages. Alongside a J-beta primer mix, a sample-barcoded 5' primer served in a second PCR lasting about 7 to 11 cycles. Each CDR3 protein gets one entry after TCRdb re-called the 5' RACE reads with MiXCR. The sample lists about 900,000 distinct CDR3 sequences; under 80% were seen once. Material: blood. All receptors derive from a man aged 25 to 40 in good health.

This chain connects TRBV29-1 to TRBJ2-7; D uncertain. The J call may be wrong; the DNA end is better matched by TRBJ2-5. Germline loops: CDR1 SQVTM, CDR2 ANQGSEA. The CDR3 runs 11 residues. The DNA for the CDR3 is TGCAGTTCCAAGAGGTCCGAGACCCAGTACTTC. Residues: CSSKRSETQYF.

The chain is built from TRBV20-1 and TRBJ2-1; TRBD1 aligns across 7 bases. The trim removed 5 bases at V and 3 bases at J, leaving 7 bases unmatched. The CDR3 contains 14 residues. CDR1 and CDR2 (germline): DFQATT, SNEGSKA (reference sequence). DNA of the CDR3: TGCAGTGCTCCTAGGGGGCAGAACTACAATGAGCAGTTCTTC. Protein product: CSAPRGQNYNEQFF.

The count of this clonotype is one. This rearrangement joins TRBV9 to TRBJ1-1; 10 bases line up with TRBD1. Germline assignment: CDR1 SGDLS and CDR2 YYNGEE. The CDR3 runs to 15 residues. V shed 7 bases and J 7 bases; nucleotides not matched to a gene: 13. Here the CDR3 DNA reads TGTGCCAGCGGAACGGCCGGGACAGGGGATTATGAAGCTTTCTTT. Translated, it gives CASGTAGTGDYEAFF.

The chain recombines TRBV5-6 with TRBJ2-4; 8 bases are a match to TRBD2. Germline V lookup: CDR1 SGHDT, CDR2 YYEEEE. This CDR3 region has 16 residues. Trimming cost V 6 bases and J 3 bases; bases outside gene matches: 11. The CDR3 DNA reads as TGTGCCAGCAACCCATGGCGGGGGGTCCTCAAAAACATTCAGTACTTC. This encodes CASNPWRGVLKNIQYF.

This clonotype was detected only a few times. V gene TRBV3-1 combines with J gene TRBJ2-6; no definite D call. V shed 3 bases and J shed 0 bases, with 9 bases lying between them. The CDR3 runs to 16 residues. The germline gives CDR1 LGHDT, CDR2 YNNKEL (reference sequence). The chain's CDR3 is CASSQKGYSGANVLTF. CDR3 nucleotides: TGTGCCAGCAGCCAGAAAGGGTACTCTGGGGCCAACGTCCTGACTTTC.

This clonotype came up a few times. This CDR3 reads CASSQDLKQVGFVGGYTEAFF. The CDR3 DNA sequence: TGTGCCAGCAGCCAAGATTTAAAGCAAGTCGGTTTCGTGGGGGGTTACACTGAAGCTTTCTTT. The chain carries TRBV4-2 and TRBJ1-1; weak D call: TRBD1 (5 bases). There are 21 residues in the CDR3. Germline V gene data show CDR1 as LGHNA and CDR2 as YNFKEQ. V lost 0 bases, J lost 3 bases, and 29 bases lay in between.

Only a few counts were recorded for this clonotype. The J gene is TRBJ2-4, the V gene TRBV7-9; a weak D match, TRBD1 (6 bases). Germline V CDR1 and CDR2: SEHNR, FQNEAQ (reference sequence). The CDR3 runs 14 residues. With 8 bases removed from V and 10 bases from J, the gap between germline ends came to 21 bases. CDR3 region: CASAYTGMGKIQYF. The CDR3 DNA reads as TGTGCCAGCGCCTATACAGGGATGGGGAAAATTCAGTACTTC.

The chain recombines TRBV4-3 with TRBJ2-1, with 12 bases lining up with TRBD2. In germline, CDR1 is LGHNA, CDR2 YSLEER. Unmatched junction bases numbered 9, after V lost 2 bases and J lost 10 bases. The length of the CDR3 is 16 residues. In DNA form, the CDR3 reads TGCGCCAGCAGCCAACGCACTAGCGGGGGGACCGGGGAGCAGTTCTTC. Amino acids: CASSQRTSGGTGEQFF.

V usage is TRBV7-9 and J usage is TRBJ1-2, with D perhaps TRBD1 (5 bases). The germline gives CDR1 SEHNR, CDR2 FQNEAQ (reference sequence). V was cut by 5 bases and J by 4 bases, with 14 bases left in between. The CDR3 sequence is 14 residues long. The CDR3 loop is CASSPGPSFYGYTF. Written as DNA, the CDR3 is TGTGCCAGCAGCCCGGGACCGTCGTTCTATGGCTACACCTTC.

This chain links TRBV12-3 or TRBV12-4 with TRBJ2-1, with 11 positions matching TRBD2. The trim removed 6 bases at V and 10 bases at J, leaving 5 bases unmatched. The CDR3 totals 13 residues. The CDR3 coding sequence is TGTGCCAGCAGCCTGACTAGCGGGGTCGAGCAGTTCTTC. Translation: CASSLTSGVEQFF.

The rearrangement uses TRBV6-2 or TRBV6-3 and TRBJ2-3; 8 bases line up with TRBD2. Per the germline V gene, CDR1 is MNHEY and CDR2 is SVGEGT. CDR3 length: 17 residues. The V and J ends lost 0 bases and 0 bases, in that order; junction bases with no gene match: 5. The CDR3 loop reads CASSYSASSGSTDTQYF. CDR3 nucleotides: TGTGCCAGCAGTTACTCGGCGTCTAGCGGGAGCACAGATACGCAGTATTTT.

The genes are TRBV30 and TRBJ2-1; 8 nucleotides line up with TRBD1. Germline V gene data show CDR1 as GTSNPN and CDR2 as SVGIG (reference sequence). The CDR3 sequence is 12 residues long. J gave up 9 bases and V 7 bases, and 8 bases lay outside the gene matches. For the CDR3, the DNA is TGTGCCTTAGGACAGGGAGGTAGTGAGCAGTTCTTC. This gives the protein CALGQGGSEQFF.

This clonotype was counted only a few times. The chain employs TRBV20-1 and TRBJ2-1; TRBD2 agrees at 8 bases. This CDR3 has 12 amino acids. V dropped 5 bases and J dropped 10; count of bases not matched to a gene: 7. Germline CDR1 is DFQATT and CDR2 is SNEGSKA (reference sequence). The CDR3 loop is CSAAGTRLEQFF. CDR3 in DNA: TGCAGTGCTGCCGGGACTAGGCTGGAGCAGTTCTTC.

V usage is TRBV28 and J usage is TRBJ1-2; 8 bases are shared with TRBD1. Per germline, CDR1 MDHEN and CDR2 SYDVKM. The CDR3 is made up of 14 amino acids. Losses at the gene ends were 7 bases for V and 5 bases for J; bases not matched to a gene: 9. The CDR3 sequence is CASIPTGTGYGYTF. The CDR3 DNA sequence: TGTGCCAGCATCCCCACCGGGACAGGTTATGGCTACACCTTC.

V usage is TRBV20-1 and J usage is TRBJ1-5, with a possible D match to TRBD1 (6 bases). The CDR3 totals 15 residues. Trimming removed 6 bases from V and 0 bases from J, with 15 bases in between. Germline V gene sequence: CDR1 DFQATT, CDR2 SNEGSKA (reference sequence). The CDR3 DNA is TGCAGTGCCGCGACAGGTTCGAATAGCAATCAGCCCCAGCATTTT. It specifies CSAATGSNSNQPQHF.

The V gene is TRBV27, the J gene TRBJ2-7; D is perhaps TRBD1 (5 bases). Germline CDR1 MNHEY, CDR2 SMNVEV (reference sequence). The CDR3 is made up of 14 amino acids. V lost 2 bases and J 2 bases, leaving 10 bases between the germline ends. CDR3 residues: CASSLGLGPYEQYF. CDR3 DNA: TGTGCCAGCAGTTTAGGGCTGGGGCCCTACGAGCAGTACTTC.

This clonotype was seen a handful of times. The V and J genes are TRBV2 and TRBJ2-7; D is undetermined. Deletions cut 11 bases from V and 3 bases from J, with 11 bases between. Germline-derived CDR1 and CDR2 are SNHLY and FYNNEI. There are 11 residues in the CDR3. CDR3 sequence reads: CASTFSYEQYF. The DNA of the CDR3 is TGTGCCTCCACCTTTAGCTACGAGCAGTACTTC.

The V gene is TRBV7-2, the J gene TRBJ2-5; no reliable D call. This CDR3 has 13 amino acids. The ends were cut back, 5 bases at V and 4 bases at J, with 11 bases in the middle. Germline lookup yields CDR1 SGHTA and CDR2 FQGNSA. CDR3 DNA: TGTGCCAGCAGCCGATCGGAGCCAGAGACCCAGTACTTC. It translates to CASSRSEPETQYF.

The chain joins TRBV11-3 to TRBJ1-6; no reliable D call. In germline, CDR1 is SGHNT, CDR2 YENEEA. The CDR3 consists of 13 residues. Trimming shortened V by 5 bases and J by 12 bases, and 14 bases separated the two germline ends. The CDR3 loop is CASSKTRAEPLHF. DNA of the CDR3: TGTGCCAGCAGCAAGACAAGGGCCGAACCCCTCCACTTT.

The rearrangement links TRBV12-3 or TRBV12-4 to TRBJ2-3; D not resolved. The CDR3 is 13 amino acids. Trimming took 5 bases from V and 4 from J, leaving 10 bases between them. The CDR3 sequence: CASSLDIPDTQYF. As DNA, the CDR3 is TGTGCCAGCAGTCTAGACATTCCAGATACGCAGTATTTT.

V is TRBV29-1 and J is TRBJ2-1, with 9 bases identical to TRBD2. The end of the DNA aligns better with TRBJ2-7, so the J call may be wrong. The CDR3 extends over 13 amino acids. Germline V gene sequence: CDR1 SQVTM, CDR2 ANQGSEA. The CDR3 DNA reads as TGCAGCGTTGGAACTAGCGGGTCAAATGAGCAGTACTTC. It encodes CSVGTSGSNEQYF.

CDR3 amino acids: CSQRGQSYNEQFF. DNA for the CDR3: TGCAGTCAAAGAGGACAGAGTTACAATGAGCAGTTCTTC. The V gene is TRBV20-1, the J gene TRBJ2-1; D is possibly TRBD1 (6 bases). Deletions cut 8 bases from V and 4 bases from J, with 15 bases between. The CDR3 loop spans 13 amino acids. Germline CDR1 reads DFQATT; CDR2 reads SNEGSKA (reference sequence).

The chain uses TRBV7-2 and TRBJ2-1, with unresolved D. Germline assignment: CDR1 SGHTA and CDR2 FQGNSA. The germline V and J ends were trimmed by 5 bases and 0 bases, with 14 bases remaining between them. This CDR3 has 16 residues. In nucleotides, the CDR3 is TGTGCCAGCAGCACCCGAGGACCGAGCTCCTACAATGAGCAGTTCTTC. Its protein product is CASSTRGPSSYNEQFF.

This clonotype has a handful of counts. The V call is TRBV12-3 or TRBV12-4, the J call TRBJ2-7, with D possibly being TRBD2 (5 bases). V was shortened by 6 bases and J by 6 bases, with 15 bases between the two germline ends. The CDR3 totals 13 residues. DNA of the CDR3: TGTGCCAGCAGCGTCCTACTAGGTCGCGAGCAGTACTTC. Translation: CASSVLLGREQYF.

The chain combines TRBV5-1 with TRBJ1-1; D is unresolved. This CDR3 region has 12 residues. With 4 bases removed from V and 7 bases from J, the gap between germline ends came to 11 bases. The germline V gene encodes CDR1 SGHRS and CDR2 YFSETQ. The CDR3 protein is CASSRDRFEAFF. The CDR3, as DNA: TGCGCCAGCAGCCGAGACCGTTTTGAAGCTTTCTTT.

The rearrangement uses TRBV20-1 and TRBJ2-3, with TRBD1 matching 12 bases. The CDR3 runs to 14 residues. V lost 4 bases to trimming and J lost 4 bases; unmatched junction nucleotides: 3. Germline V gene lookup returns CDR1 DFQATT and CDR2 SNEGSKA (reference sequence). The DNA for the CDR3 is TGCAGTGCTACCGGGACAGGGGGCGCAGATACGCAGTATTTT. Residues: CSATGTGGADTQYF.